This TCR beta chain was sequenced during a study of blood T cell repertoires in COVID-19. The length of the CDR3 is 15 residues. J lost 0 bases, V lost 6 bases, and 4 bases had no gene match. The germline V gene has CDR1 MNHEY and CDR2 SVGAGI. Authors' processing steps: For nucleated cells, counts were estimated from reference gene primer amplification. The repertoire was sequenced with immunoSEQ multiplex PCR; TCRdb's copy has only in-frame clones and lacks some. D and trimming were read from the DNA, whereas the V and J calls and clone size are those reported in that table. The sample lists 140,000 or so clones; 80% to 90% were seen once.

The specimen was peripheral blood. The genes are TRBV6-5 and TRBJ2-7, with TRBD2 matching over 11 bases. The sequence derives from a man in his 60s with active or convalescent COVID-19. The CDR3 protein is CASRYGLAGSYEQYF. The CDR3 region has the DNA TGTGCCAGCAGGTACGGACTAGCGGGCTCCTACGAGCAGTACTTC.